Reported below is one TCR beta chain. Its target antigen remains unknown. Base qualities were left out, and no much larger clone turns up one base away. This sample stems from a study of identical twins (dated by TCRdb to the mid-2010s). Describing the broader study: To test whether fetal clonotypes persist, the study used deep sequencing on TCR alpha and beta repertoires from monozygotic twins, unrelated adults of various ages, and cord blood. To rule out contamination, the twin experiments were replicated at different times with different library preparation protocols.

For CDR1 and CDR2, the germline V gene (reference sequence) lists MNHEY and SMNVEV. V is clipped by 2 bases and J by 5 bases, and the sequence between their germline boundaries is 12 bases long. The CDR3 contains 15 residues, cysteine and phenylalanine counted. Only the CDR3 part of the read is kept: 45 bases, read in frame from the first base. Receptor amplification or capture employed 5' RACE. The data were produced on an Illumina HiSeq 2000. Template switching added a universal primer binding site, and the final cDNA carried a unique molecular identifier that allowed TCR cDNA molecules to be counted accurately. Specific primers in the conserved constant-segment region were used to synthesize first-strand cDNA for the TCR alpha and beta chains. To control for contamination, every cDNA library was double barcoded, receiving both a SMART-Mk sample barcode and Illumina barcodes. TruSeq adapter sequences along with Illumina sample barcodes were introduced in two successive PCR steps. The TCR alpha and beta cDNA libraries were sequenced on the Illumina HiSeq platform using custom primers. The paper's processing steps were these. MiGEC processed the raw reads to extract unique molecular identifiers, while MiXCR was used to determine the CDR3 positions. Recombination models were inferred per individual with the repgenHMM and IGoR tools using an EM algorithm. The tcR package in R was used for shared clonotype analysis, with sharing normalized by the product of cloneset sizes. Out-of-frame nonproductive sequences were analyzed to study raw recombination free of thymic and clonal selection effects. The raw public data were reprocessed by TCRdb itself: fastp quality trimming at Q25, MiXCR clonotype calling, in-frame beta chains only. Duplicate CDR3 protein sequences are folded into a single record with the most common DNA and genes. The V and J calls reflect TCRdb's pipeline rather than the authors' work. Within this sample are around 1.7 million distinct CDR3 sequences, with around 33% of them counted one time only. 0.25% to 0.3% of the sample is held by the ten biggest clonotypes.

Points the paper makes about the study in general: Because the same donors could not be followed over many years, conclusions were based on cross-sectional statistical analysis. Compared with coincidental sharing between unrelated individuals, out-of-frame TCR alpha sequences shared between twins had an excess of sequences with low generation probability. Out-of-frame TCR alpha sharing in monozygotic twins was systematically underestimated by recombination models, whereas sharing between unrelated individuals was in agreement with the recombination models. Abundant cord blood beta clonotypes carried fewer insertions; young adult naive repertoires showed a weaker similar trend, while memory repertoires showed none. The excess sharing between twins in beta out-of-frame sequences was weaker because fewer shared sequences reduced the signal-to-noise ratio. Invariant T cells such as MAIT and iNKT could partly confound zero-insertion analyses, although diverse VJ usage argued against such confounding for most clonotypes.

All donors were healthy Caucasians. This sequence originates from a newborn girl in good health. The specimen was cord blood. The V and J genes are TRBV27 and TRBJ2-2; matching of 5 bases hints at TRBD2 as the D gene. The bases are TGTGCCAGCAGTTTAGCTATAGCGTCTACCGGGGAGCTGTTTTTT. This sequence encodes CASSLAIASTGELFF.